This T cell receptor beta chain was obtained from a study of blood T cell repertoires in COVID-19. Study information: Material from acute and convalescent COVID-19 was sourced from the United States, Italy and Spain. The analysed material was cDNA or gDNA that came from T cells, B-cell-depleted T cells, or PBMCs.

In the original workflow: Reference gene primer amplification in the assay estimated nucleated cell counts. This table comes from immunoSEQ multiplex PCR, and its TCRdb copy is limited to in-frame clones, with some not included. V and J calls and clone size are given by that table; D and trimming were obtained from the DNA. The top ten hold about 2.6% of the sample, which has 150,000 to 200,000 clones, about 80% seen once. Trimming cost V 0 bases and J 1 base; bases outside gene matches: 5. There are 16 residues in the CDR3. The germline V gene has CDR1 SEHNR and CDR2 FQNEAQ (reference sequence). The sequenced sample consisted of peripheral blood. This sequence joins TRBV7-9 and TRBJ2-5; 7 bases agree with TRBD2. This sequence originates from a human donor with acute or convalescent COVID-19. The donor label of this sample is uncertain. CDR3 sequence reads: CASSLAERLAQETQYF. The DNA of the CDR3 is TGTGCCAGCAGCTTAGCCGAGAGACTAGCCCAAGAGACCCAGTACTTC.